The source of this T cell receptor (beta chain) is a study of cytomegalovirus exposure and HLA in healthy donors (dated by TCRdb to between 2016 and 2019). In terms of the full investigation: An earlier analysis of 587 of the donors reported 276 Gb of sequence data and 95 million to 140 million unique TCR beta sequences obtained from approximately 180 million T cells. An early release covering 550 to 650 HLA-typed donors comprised approximately 290 gigabases of sequencing data and around 80 million unique TCR sequences. Among the roughly 370 genotyped donors, about 85% belonged to the genetic ancestry cluster associated with self-reported Caucasian donors. The aim of the study was to test whether cataloging public T cell receptors could identify signatures of past pathogen exposure. Using immunosequencing, the study profiled T cell repertoires from about 610 subjects and related those repertoires to cytomegalovirus serostatus. A separate validation cohort of roughly 110 different subjects was used in addition to the roughly 640-subject first cohort. To predict cytomegalovirus infection status, the study brought together high-throughput TCR immunosequencing, statistical association of individual TCRs with disease status, and machine learning. In a later analysis, previously published TCR beta repertoires from 550 to 700 donors were re-analyzed and high-resolution HLA genotyping was added so that TCR occurrence patterns could be studied. The later analysis used no new phenotypic data to find candidate immune exposures, relying instead on TCR beta sequences and their occurrence across donors. To decide whether each TCR beta V gene segment behaved as functional or pseudogenic, an earlier analysis of fewer than 750 of the donors relied on high-throughput TCR beta sequencing. Alongside the repertoire data, information on donor age, sex, ethnicity and CMV serostatus was compiled. A later genetic analysis took genome-wide SNP genotypes for about 55% of the roughly 700 donors and used that subset as a discovery cohort. All discovery cohort repertoires had been generated on a single sequencing platform. Class I and class II HLA loci were covered by the typing at four-digit resolution. Typing coverage varied by locus: roughly 629-640 donors for A, B, C, DRB1 and DQB1; approximately 500 for DQA1; over 600 for DPA1; some 470 for DPB1. A few DR-DQ haplotypes were treated as single units for association and clustering because of strong linkage in the cohort. Among about 410 genotyped donors of the cohort, an average of about 240,000 unique TCR beta nucleotide sequences was sequenced per donor, of which about 19% were non-productive.

The paper's findings and limits, for the study overall: Linkage disequilibrium might explain the correlated functional status among segregating V segments, but an unknown experimental factor could not be excluded. In both the original and validation cohorts, the classifier was reported to diagnose cytomegalovirus status with high specificity and sensitivity. A later genetic analysis reported fewer N-insertions in productive TCRs among donors in an Asian-associated ancestry cluster than the roughly 640-donor mean. A later analysis associated 16,951 TCR beta sequences with specific HLA alleles at a false discovery rate of 0.05. It was suggested by the authors that the approach could potentially be generalized to other disease states and immunological phenotypes. An earlier analysis of approximately 540 of the donors showed that most TCR beta V segments appeared in productive rearrangements either about 90% or about 30% of the time, which broadly matched IMGT annotations. Because counts were too low, about 15 rarely observed V segments, including chromosome 9 orphons, were left out of the earlier analysis of several hundred of the donors. In a later analysis, several top co-occurrence clusters were reported to appear linked to parvovirus B19, influenza, CMV and Epstein-Barr virus. Sequencing depth was assumed to be roughly uniform across donors in the presence/absence analyses, though that assumption may not hold. A few of the identified cytomegalovirus-associated TCR beta chains were confirmed in vitro to be specific for cytomegalovirus antigens. A later analysis found that HLA-associated TCR beta chains were more clonally expanded and had lower generation probabilities than equally common non-associated chains. Immune exposure information for the cohort was limited to CMV serostatus. A group of highly shared sequence variants was considered likely to be a technical artifact of the sequencing pipeline. When HLA alleles, especially DR and DQ, strongly co-occurred, TCR associations were difficult to assign to individual alleles. In this cohort, only TCR beta chains were sequenced, and detectable features were limited by the absence of alpha or paired-chain data. In a later analysis, the rate of TCR association differed among HLA loci, with DRB1 alleles having the most associated TCRs and HLA-C alleles having the fewest. The study listed 164 TCR beta chains as associated with cytomegalovirus. In a later genetic analysis, a missense DCLRE1C variant was associated with V-gene and J-gene trimming of TCR beta chains, and the association was replicated in an independent cohort. A further reported finding was that TCR beta sequences accurately predicted the HLA-A and HLA-B alleles for most subjects in the first cohort. In a later analysis, most CMV-associated TCR beta chains were found to appear HLA-restricted, with HLA associations seemingly driven largely by CMV exposure. Because the 87-base-pair reads could not distinguish some IMGT-functional V segments, including TRBV6-2 and TRBV6-3, those segments were excluded. Across donors, most TCR sequences were observed very rarely, whereas some public TCRs were present in many individuals. HLA typing was unavailable for some donors at each locus, so association tests used only the typed subset.

Libraries were made using the immunoSEQ multiplex PCR assay. The multiplex PCR relied on a mix of 60 forward primers for TCR Vbeta segments and 13 reverse primers for TCR Jbeta segments. A multiplex PCR assay on genomic DNA amplified the CDR3 region of rearranged TCR beta genes. Amplified TCR beta libraries were sequenced as 87-base-pair reads on the Illumina HiSeq System. Per the authors' processing: In a later analysis, tens of millions of unique TCR beta chains were counted across the approximately 670 repertoires, and roughly 10 million of these chains were shared by at least two donors. A nearest-neighbor algorithm error-corrected the raw reads and collapsed the reads into unique sequences, merging closely related sequences to remove PCR and sequencing errors. Alignment of CDR3 sequences to IMGT reference sequences was used to assign V, D and J gene segments. Each retained sequence needed at least a six-nucleotide match to both a V gene segment and a J gene segment. Rearrangements were called productive when the CDR3 lacked stop codons and stayed in frame with V and J; all others were non-productive. Following IMGT convention, CDR3 was defined as the stretch from the second conserved V-encoded cysteine up to the conserved J-encoded phenylalanine. Sequences without an unambiguous match to a single V gene segment were excluded from the earlier analysis of about 600 of the donors. An earlier analysis of 587 of the donors classified V segments as functional when productive rearrangements were above 56.7% and as segregating when the standard deviation between donors was above 5%. A statistical classification framework was developed to diagnose cytomegalovirus status using the catalog of TCR beta chain sequences. In a later analysis, V and J genes were assigned by comparing TCR nucleotide sequences against IMGT/GENE-DB human TR gene sequences. In a later analysis, CDR3 sequences and most-parsimonious VDJ recombination scenarios were assigned using the TCRdist pipeline. In a later analysis, every TCR beta chain was defined by the combination of its CDR3 amino acid sequence and its V-gene family, and reads without a unique V-gene family were dropped. As a way to deal with suspected cross-contamination and a sequencing artifact, a later analysis dropped nearly 600 nucleotide sequences that were highly shared and had low generation probability. In a later analysis, a clonal expansion index was calculated for each public chain from normalized within-repertoire ranks of inferred template counts. In a later analysis, generation probabilities were computed using a VDJ recombination model fitted to out-of-frame rearrangements, and the results were checked against IGoR. Hypergeometric tests were used in a later analysis to score TCR-TCR, TCR-HLA and TCR-CMV co-occurrence, with a repertoire-size bias correction applied to the TCR pairs. In a later analysis, false discovery rates were estimated by permuting HLA or CMV assignments 20 times. In a later analysis, co-occurring TCRs were grouped using DBSCAN, with TCRdist sequence similarity added in when clustering inside HLA-allele-positive subsets. Repertoires with fewer than 30,000 or more than 120,000 public chains were left out of co-occurrence clustering, as were a few repertoires with anomalous nucleotide sharing. The clones in this table, taken by TCRdb from immuneACCESS, are in-frame only. Not every clone is retained; where verified, under half of the shortfall comes from an unresolved V gene, and the cause of the rest is unknown. Clone size and V and J calls were adopted from that table, with D and trimming inferred from the DNA. This sample comprises a few hundred thousand clones, over 60% of them detected only once. About 1.8% of the sample comes from the top ten.

In total, 666 healthy bone marrow donors made up the cohort. At the time of sampling, every cohort member was nominally healthy, though immune exposures that went unrecorded were likely present. The donor tested CMV seronegative and was one of the 352 seronegative cohort members. A peripheral blood sample was provided by each donor, and peripheral blood mononuclear cells were used for TCR beta sequencing. Genomic DNA was extracted from the blood cell samples with the Qiagen DNeasy Blood Extraction Kit. About this clone itself: Its antigen is currently not known. Nothing much larger sits one base from this clone, and base qualities are not available.

The V end loses 3 bases and the J end loses 0 bases, and a stretch of 12 bases separates them. CDR1 SGHDT and CDR2 YYEEEE were looked up in the germline V gene. The CDR3, from cysteine to phenylalanine, totals 15 residues. Only the CDR3 DNA is retained, 45 bases long and in frame from the first base. The source is a man aged 18 to 29 in good health and CMV-seronegative. This chain joins TRBV5-6 to TRBJ1-2; tentative D gene TRBD1, with 6 bases matching. The sample consisted of PBMCs. The CDR3 is CASSYEDRANYGYTF. The DNA sequence reads TGTGCCAGCAGCTACGAGGACAGAGCTAACTATGGCTACACCTTC.